The 20 T cell receptor beta chains presented below share a single source sample, sequenced in a study of OX40 agonist ivuxolimab in advanced cancers. Sequenced by immunoSEQ multiplex PCR; TCRdb stores in-frame clones only, minus some. The repertoire holds tens of thousands of clones, about four fifths seen once, with around 5% in the top ten. The specimen was CD4+ or CD8+ T cells sorted from blood, collected in a trial of the OX40 agonist ivuxolimab. The receptors were sampled from an adult with an advanced solid tumor such as melanoma, head and neck, liver or kidney cancer.

This clone was observed a single time. V usage is TRBV19 and J usage is TRBJ1-2; D call uncertain. The V end was cut by 6 bases, the J end by 5 bases, with 10 bases between. Germline CDR1 LNHDA, CDR2 SQIVND (reference sequence). The CDR3 runs 12 residues. The CDR3 spells CASRADTYGYTF. CDR3 nucleotides: TGTGCCAGTAGGGCAGACACTTATGGCTACACCTTC.

The V call is TRBV5-1, the J call TRBJ2-1; D perhaps matches TRBD2 (5 bases). CDR3 size: 15 residues. V gave up 3 bases and J gave up 0 bases, with 10 bases separating them. Germline assignment: CDR1 SGHRS and CDR2 YFSETQ. CDR3 residues: CASSSGESSYNEQFF. The CDR3 region has the DNA TGCGCCAGCAGCTCCGGGGAGAGCTCCTACAATGAGCAGTTCTTC.

The rearrangement links TRBV7-9 to TRBJ2-7; 7 bases agree with TRBD1. CDR1 and CDR2 (germline): SEHNR, FQNEAQ (reference sequence). The CDR3 covers 14 residues. The V and J ends lost 6 bases and 3 bases, in that order; junction bases with no gene match: 8. The CDR3 sequence is CASRATGSDYEQYF. CDR3 nucleotide sequence: TGTGCCAGCAGGGCGACAGGGTCCGACTACGAGCAGTACTTC.

J is TRBJ2-3 and V is TRBV29-1; a weak D match, TRBD1 (5 bases). CDR1 and CDR2 from the germline V gene are SQVTM and ANQGSEA. This CDR3 is 13 amino acids long. V was clipped by 3 bases and J by 0 bases, with 7 bases between them. The CDR3 DNA reads as TGCAGCGTTGAGGGGCCGAGCACAGATACGCAGTATTTT. It encodes CSVEGPSTDTQYF.

The sample holds a few counts of this clone. This rearrangement joins TRBV7-9 to TRBJ2-5; unclear D gene. The CDR3 consists of 15 residues. The V gene's germline CDR1 is SEHNR and CDR2 FQNEAQ (reference sequence). Trimming stripped 5 bases from V and 2 bases from J, with 15 bases between. CDR3 in amino acids: CASSPKRRVQETQYF. CDR3 coding DNA: TGTGCCAGCAGCCCGAAGCGACGGGTTCAAGAGACCCAGTACTTC.

The chain uses TRBV4-3 and TRBJ2-2; D might be TRBD1 or TRBD2, each matching 5 bases. V was trimmed by 0 bases and J by 7 bases, leaving 15 bases between them. The CDR3 loop spans 16 amino acids. Per the germline V gene, CDR1 is LGHNA and CDR2 is YSLEER. The CDR3 region has the DNA TGCGCCAGCAGCCAAGATCTAGAGGGGCTGAACGGGGAGCTGTTTTTT. This translates into CASSQDLEGLNGELFF.

The chain joins TRBV7-2 to TRBJ1-1, with D hard to call. Deletions cut 7 bases from V and 8 bases from J, with 5 bases between. CDR3 length: 9 amino acids. The germline V gene encodes CDR1 SGHTA and CDR2 FQGNSA. In DNA form, the CDR3 reads TGTGCCAGCAACCCGGAAGCTTTCTTT. Its translation is CASNPEAFF.

This clone was seen a single time. This chain joins TRBV10-3 and TRBJ2-3; 9 bases fit TRBD2. The germline CDR1 and CDR2 sequences are ENHRY and SYGVKD. V shed 4 bases, J shed 2 bases, and the junction held 4 bases outside the gene matches. The CDR3 is 15 residues long. CDR3 region: CAISGAGGSTDTQYF. The DNA for the CDR3 is TGTGCCATCAGTGGAGCGGGGGGTTCCACAGATACGCAGTATTTT.

This chain uses TRBV5-4 with TRBJ2-1; 8 nucleotides match TRBD1. Germline CDR1 and CDR2: SGHNT and YYREEE (reference sequence). This CDR3 contains 15 residues. V lost 2 bases to trimming and J lost 2 bases; unmatched junction nucleotides: 3. Written as DNA, the CDR3 is TGTGCCAGCAGCTTAGGACAGGGTCCCTACAATGAGCAGTTCTTC. It translates to CASSLGQGPYNEQFF.

This clone has just one count. The chain recombines TRBV6-5 with TRBJ2-5; D unclear. Per the germline V gene, CDR1 is MNHEY and CDR2 is SVGAGI. This CDR3 contains 11 residues. V was shortened by 6 bases and J by 5 bases, with 7 bases between the two germline ends. CDR3 coding DNA: TGTGCCAGCAGCCCTGGGGAGACCCAGTACTTC. Its protein product is CASSPGETQYF.

The chain is built from TRBV23-1 and TRBJ2-2, with TRBD2 matching 7 bases. TRBV23-1 is assigned to the ORF class and has an uncertain function. The CDR3 covers 14 residues. Trimming at V came to 2 bases and at J to 4 bases, leaving 1 base not matched to a gene. The CDR3 spells CASSQAGVTGELFF. CDR3 sequence (DNA): TGCGCCAGCAGTCAAGCGGGGGTCACCGGGGAGCTGTTTTTT.

The chain has TRBV7-6 and TRBJ1-1; D is undetermined. The CDR3 extends over 15 amino acids. CDR1 and CDR2 from the germline V gene are SGHVS and FNYEAQ. The V end was cut by 5 bases, the J end by 5 bases, with 18 bases between. CDR3 DNA: TGTGCCAGCAGCCCGTCGGCCGCAATGGGGACTGAAGCTTTCTTT. Protein sequence: CASSPSAAMGTEAFF.

The chain uses TRBV7-9 and TRBJ2-1; 13 nucleotides agree with TRBD2. After removal of 6 bases from V and 2 bases from J, the junction contained 13 bases not matched to a gene. Germline assignment: CDR1 SEHNR and CDR2 FQNEAQ (reference sequence). The CDR3 length is 19 residues. CDR3 residues: CASRSQPTSGGGPYNEQFF. In nucleotides, the CDR3 is TGTGCCAGCAGGTCTCAGCCTACTAGCGGGGGGGGTCCCTACAATGAGCAGTTCTTC.

This sequence joins TRBV27 and TRBJ2-1, with 7 positions matching TRBD2. Losses at the gene ends were 3 bases for V and 0 bases for J; bases not matched to a gene: 8. Germline V CDR1 and CDR2: MNHEY, SMNVEV (reference sequence). The CDR3 consists of 17 residues. The CDR3 nucleotides are TGTGCCAGCAGTTTGATAGCGGGCAGGAGCTCCTACAATGAGCAGTTCTTC. Translating it yields CASSLIAGRSSYNEQFF.

V usage is TRBV19 and J usage is TRBJ2-7; D possibly corresponds to TRBD2 (6 bases). Trimming left V 6 bases short and J 1 base short, with 13 bases between. Germline CDR1 LNHDA, CDR2 SQIVND (reference sequence). The CDR3 loop spans 14 amino acids. The CDR3 DNA reads as TGTGCCAGTAGCCCAGTGGGGGGATCCTACGAGCAGTACTTC. Protein product: CASSPVGGSYEQYF. Full variable domain (remainder filled in from reference TRBV19 and TRBJ2-7): DGGITQSPKYLFRKEGQNVTLSCEQNLNHDAMYWYRQDPGQGLRLIYYSQIVNDFQKGDIAEGYSVSREKKESFPLTVTSAQKNPTAFYLCASSPVGGSYEQYFGPGTRLTVT.

This chain joins TRBV2 and TRBJ2-7, with D perhaps matching TRBD1 (5 bases). Trimming removed 7 bases from V and 1 base from J, with 14 bases in between. Germline CDR1 and CDR2: SNHLY and FYNNEI. This CDR3 is built from 14 residues. The chain's CDR3 is CASTVVRASYEQYF. The CDR3 region has the DNA TGTGCCAGCACGGTTGTCAGGGCGTCCTACGAGCAGTACTTC. The variable domain in full, completed from reference TRBV2 and TRBJ2-7, reads EPEVTQTPSHQVTQMGQEVILRCVPISNHLYFYWYRQILGQKVEFLVSFYNNEISEKSEIFDDQFSVERPDGSNFTLKIRSTKLEDSAMYFCASTVVRASYEQYFGPGTRLTVT.

The V and J genes are TRBV19 and TRBJ2-7, with TRBD2 matching 8 bases. Germline V lookup: CDR1 LNHDA, CDR2 SQIVND (reference sequence). The CDR3 has 15 amino acids. Trimming at V came to 4 bases and at J to 6 bases, leaving 11 bases not matched to a gene. Here the CDR3 reads CASSTNRGGGSEQYF. CDR3 nucleotides: TGTGCCAGTAGTACGAACCGGGGGGGCGGTAGCGAGCAGTACTTC. The entire variable domain, with the rest obtained from reference TRBV19 and TRBJ2-7, is as follows: DGGITQSPKYLFRKEGQNVTLSCEQNLNHDAMYWYRQDPGQGLRLIYYSQIVNDFQKGDIAEGYSVSREKKESFPLTVTSAQKNPTAFYLCASSTNRGGGSEQYFGPGTRLTVT.

The genes are TRBV14 and TRBJ1-4; a weak D match, TRBD1 (6 bases). The CDR3 length is 14 residues. The germline V gene has CDR1 SGHDN and CDR2 FVKESK. V was clipped by 4 bases and J by 8 bases, with 14 bases between them. CDR3 sequence reads: CASSRLGTLEKLFF. CDR3 DNA: TGTGCCAGCAGCCGCCTCGGGACATTGGAAAAACTGTTTTTT. Supplemented by reference TRBV14 and TRBJ1-4, the full variable domain reads EAGVTQFPSHSVIEKGQTVTLRCDPISGHDNLYWYRRVMGKEIKFLLHFVKESKQDESGMPNNRFLAERTGGTYSTLKVQPAELEDSGVYFCASSRLGTLEKLFFGSGTQLSVL.

The J gene is TRBJ2-5, the V gene TRBV11-2; D gene uncertain. This CDR3 spans 11 amino acids. Deletions cut 5 bases from V and 2 bases from J, with 3 bases between. Germline V gives CDR1 SGHAT, CDR2 FQNNGV. The CDR3 DNA follows: TGTGCCAGCAGCCGACAAGAGACCCAGTACTTC. Translating gives CASSRQETQYF.

The chain is built from TRBV19 and TRBJ2-1; D may match TRBD1 or TRBD2 (5 bases each). Germline-derived CDR1 and CDR2 are LNHDA and SQIVND (reference sequence). The CDR3 is 15 amino acids. V lost 3 bases, J lost 5 bases, and 14 bases lay in between. The CDR3 is CASSMEVRGHNEQFF. The CDR3 DNA follows: TGTGCCAGTAGTATGGAAGTTAGGGGACACAATGAGCAGTTCTTC.